A selection of T cell receptor beta chains follows, all from one sample in a study of graft-versus-host responses after intestinal transplantation. Profiling relied on immunoSEQ multiplex PCR, and the TCRdb table lists in-frame clones only, not all of them. The sample shows tens of thousands of clones, 80% to 95% of them seen only once. Their antigens are not known. Sequenced material: unstimulated CD4+ T cells sorted from spleen or lymph node cells, taken before transplant. The receptor set was obtained from a human donor who was the organ donor for an intestinal transplant. Each CDR3 is given without its conserved first and last residue. Clone size is shown for a subset of rows, as once, few, many or a class of expanded clone.

clone_size	j_call	v_call	cdr3_aa
NA	TRBJ1-6	TRBV5-6	ASSPGGNSPLH
NA	TRBJ1-3	TRBV27	ASSPQPSGNTIY
once	TRBJ2-7	TRBV5-6	ASSLPVSYEQY
NA	TRBJ2-2	TRBV2	ASSVLGKNTGELF
NA	TRBJ2-3	TRBV4-3	ASSPYSGLDTQY
NA	TRBJ1-5	TRBV5-1	ASSLVSYSNQPQH
NA	TRBJ1-1	TRBV7-7	ASSPLDRTINTEAF
NA	TRBJ2-7	TRBV2	ASRDDRDEQY
NA	TRBJ2-2	TRBV5-1	ASSLGGTDNTGELF
NA	TRBJ2-7	TRBV5-4	ASSLLGSVEQY
NA	TRBJ2-1	TRBV4-1	ASSQGREGEQF
once	TRBJ1-2	TRBV18	ASSGGQGNYGYT
NA	TRBJ2-1	TRBV18	ASSPLGGRVYNEQF
NA	TRBJ2-1	TRBV14	ASSQEGGGKVPYNEQF